The rows below give T cell receptor beta chains drawn from one sample of a study of OX40 agonist ivuxolimab in advanced cancers. The protocol was immunoSEQ multiplex PCR, while the TCRdb copy is restricted to in-frame clones and leaves out a portion. The data hold over 80,000 clones, with around nine tenths observed a single time. The sample here was CD4+ or CD8+ T cells sorted from blood, taken in a trial of the OX40 agonist ivuxolimab. Receptors originate from an adult with an advanced solid tumor such as melanoma, head and neck, liver or kidney cancer. CDR3s include the opening cysteine and the closing phenylalanine or tryptophan. A D gene is named only where the DNA matches it firmly. Size is omitted from some rows. Given values are once, few, many or a class for expanded clones.

>TRBJ2-1|TRBD2|NA|TRBV19
TGTGCCAGTAGTAGCGGGAGTGGATACAATGAGCAGTTCTTC
CASSSGSGYNEQFF
>TRBJ1-6|NA|once|TRBV7-8
TGTGCCAGCAGCTCTGATTCACCCCTCCACTTT
CASSSDSPLHF
>TRBJ2-3|TRBD2|NA|TRBV11-2
TGTGCCAGCAGCTTTTCCCCGGGAGGGTACGTAAAGGATACGCAGTATTTT
CASSFSPGGYVKDTQYF
>TRBJ2-4|NA|NA|TRBV20-1
TGCAGTGCTGTCCGGGAAAAAATTCAGTACTTC
CSAVREKIQYF
>TRBJ1-2|TRBD1|few|TRBV30
TGTGCCTGGGTGGGGACAGCGCGAAACTATGGCTACACCTTC
CAWVGTARNYGYTF
>TRBJ1-3|NA|NA|TRBV4-3
TGCGCCAGCAGCCAAGAACCCCCTCGGACCGCCACCCGAAACACCATATATTTT
CASSQEPPRTATRNTIYF
>TRBJ2-3|NA|NA|TRBV4-3
TGCGCCAGCAGCCAGCAAAGCGGCCCGAGCACAGATACGCAGTATTTT
CASSQQSGPSTDTQYF
>TRBJ1-2|NA|once|TRBV7-2
TGTGCCAGCAGCTTAGACCCGATTTGGGGAGGCTACACCTTC
CASSLDPIWGGYTF
>TRBJ2-1|NA|NA|TRBV19
TGTGCCAGTAGTTTGGACGACAGGTACAATGAGCAGTTCTTC
CASSLDDRYNEQFF
>TRBJ2-3|TRBD2|NA|TRBV11-1
TGTGCCAGCAGCCGGGGGGGGTTTACCACAGATACGCAGTATTTT
CASSRGGFTTDTQYF
>TRBJ1-2|TRBD1|NA|TRBV27
TGTGCCAGCAGTTCCCTGACAGGGGGCTTCAATGGCTACACCTTC
CASSSLTGGFNGYTF